One sample yielded the 3 T cell receptor beta chains listed below, sequenced in a study of blood T cell repertoires in COVID-19. Generated by immunoSEQ multiplex PCR, the TCRdb table keeps only in-frame clones and is missing some. The profile covers about 89,000 clones, with around 88% appearing a single time and roughly 0.43% taken by the ten largest. The source material was peripheral blood. These receptor sequences come from a man aged 55 to 70 with acute or convalescent COVID-19.

V gene TRBV19 combines with J gene TRBJ1-5; D is uncertain. This CDR3 comprises 14 residues. Per germline, CDR1 LNHDA and CDR2 SQIVND (reference sequence). V shed 7 bases and J shed 5 bases, with 15 bases lying between them. CDR3 protein: CASNEGGFYQPQHF. The CDR3 DNA follows: TGTGCCAGTAACGAGGGAGGGTTCTATCAGCCCCAGCATTTT.

This clone was found a few times. The chain recombines TRBV5-1 with TRBJ2-4, with TRBD1 identical over 7 bases. With 5 bases clipped from V and 3 bases from J, the junction kept 11 bases outside the gene matches. Germline-derived CDR1 and CDR2 are SGHRS and YFSETQ. There are 16 residues in the CDR3. The CDR3 spells CASSRAYRDSKNIQYF. The DNA of the CDR3 is TGCGCCAGCAGTCGGGCCTACCGGGACAGCAAAAACATTCAGTACTTC.

The rearrangement joins TRBV10-1 to TRBJ2-1; D might be TRBD2 (6 bases). Per the germline V gene, CDR1 is WNHNN and CDR2 is SYGVQD (reference sequence). There are 15 residues in the CDR3. The V gene lost 3 bases and the J gene lost 6 bases, with 15 bases spanning the gap. The CDR3 sequence is CASSERLEEGNEQFF. In DNA, the CDR3 is TGCGCCAGCAGTGAACGGCTGGAGGAGGGCAATGAGCAGTTCTTC.